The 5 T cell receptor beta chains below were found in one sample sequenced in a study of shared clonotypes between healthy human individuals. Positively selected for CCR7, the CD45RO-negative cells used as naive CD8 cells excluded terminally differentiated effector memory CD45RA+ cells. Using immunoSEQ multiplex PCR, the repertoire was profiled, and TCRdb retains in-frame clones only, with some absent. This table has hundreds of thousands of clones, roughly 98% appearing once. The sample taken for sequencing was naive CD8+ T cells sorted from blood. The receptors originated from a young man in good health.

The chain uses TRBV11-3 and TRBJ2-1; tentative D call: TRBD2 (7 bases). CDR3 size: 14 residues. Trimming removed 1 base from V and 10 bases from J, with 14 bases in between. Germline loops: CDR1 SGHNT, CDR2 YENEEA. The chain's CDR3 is CASSLVHREGEQFF. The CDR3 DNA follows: TGTGCCAGCAGCTTAGTCCACAGGGAGGGAGAGCAGTTCTTC.

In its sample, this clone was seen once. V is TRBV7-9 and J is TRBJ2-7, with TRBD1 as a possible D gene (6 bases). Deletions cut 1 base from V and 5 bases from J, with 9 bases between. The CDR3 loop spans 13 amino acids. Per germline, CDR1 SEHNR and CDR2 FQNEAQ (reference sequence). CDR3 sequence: CASSLEAGDEQYF. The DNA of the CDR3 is TGTGCCAGCAGCTTAGAAGCAGGGGACGAGCAGTACTTC.

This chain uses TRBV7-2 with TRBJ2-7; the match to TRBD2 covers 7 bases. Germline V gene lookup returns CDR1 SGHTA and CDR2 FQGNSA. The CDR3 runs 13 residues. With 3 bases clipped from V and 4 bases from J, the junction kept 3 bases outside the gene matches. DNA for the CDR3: TGTGCCAGCAGCTTCTGGGGGGGGTACGAGCAGTACTTC. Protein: CASSFWGGYEQYF.

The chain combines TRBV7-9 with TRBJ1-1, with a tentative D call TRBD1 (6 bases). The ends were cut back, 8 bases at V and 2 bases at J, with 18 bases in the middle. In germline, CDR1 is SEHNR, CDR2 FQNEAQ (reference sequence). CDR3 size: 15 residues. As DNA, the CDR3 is TGTGCCAGCCGGGGATTACAGGGTTTTAACACTGAAGCTTTCTTT. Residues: CASRGLQGFNTEAFF.

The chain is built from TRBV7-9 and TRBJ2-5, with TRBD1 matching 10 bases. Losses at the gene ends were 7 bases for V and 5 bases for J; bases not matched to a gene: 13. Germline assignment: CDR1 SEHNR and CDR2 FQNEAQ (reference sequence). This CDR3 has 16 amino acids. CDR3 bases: TGTGCCAGCAACTTCCTTGACAGGGGGCCGCGGGAGACCCAGTACTTC. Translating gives CASNFLDRGPRETQYF.